These 16 T cell receptor beta chains share one sample of origin, sequenced in a study of tumor-infiltrating lymphocytes in primary liver carcinoma. Total RNA (approximately 0.5 ug) served as template for TCR beta cDNA synthesis primed by a constant-region primer. Libraries for TCR beta were built through three nested multiplex PCR rounds, which together made up a slightly modified ARM-PCR procedure. TRBV1-TRBV30 forward primers paired with a C-beta reverse primer were used in the first two PCR rounds, which ran roughly 9 cycles each. Via MiXCR, TCRdb re-called the multiplex PCR reads, giving one row per CDR3 protein. The sample consists of 330,000 or so distinct CDR3 sequences, about 65% of them appearing once. Alongside blood RNA obtained from unsorted whole blood, germline DNA was also extracted. The source material was peripheral blood. Every receptor here comes from a man aged 40-49 years with primary liver carcinoma and hepatitis B virus infection.

Turning to this clonotype: At one of its ends the junction is not consistent with the germline gene, which may arise from a read error. The V gene is TRBV29-1, the J gene TRBJ2-1; D is perhaps TRBD1 (6 bases). The CDR3 sequence is 14 residues long. Germline assignment: CDR1 SQVTM and CDR2 ANQGSEA. DNA for the CDR3: TGCAGCGTTGAAGCCGAACAGGGCTACAATGAGCAATTCTTC. It is translated as CSVEAEQGYNEQFF.

This rearrangement joins TRBV6-6 to TRBJ2-7, with 9 bases that match TRBD2. Trimming removed 8 bases from V and 3 bases from J; junction bases left unmatched: 5. CDR1 is MNHNY and CDR2 is SVGAGI in the germline V gene (reference sequence). This CDR3 spans 13 amino acids. The CDR3 coding sequence is TGTGCCAGCGAGGATAGCGGGAGCTACGAGCAGTACTTC. Translating it yields CASEDSGSYEQYF.

V gene TRBV7-3 combines with J gene TRBJ2-5; D is possibly TRBD1 or TRBD2 (6 bases each). Trimming left V 5 bases short and J 5 bases short, with 15 bases between. Germline CDR1 and CDR2: SGHTA and FQGTGA. The CDR3 is made up of 14 amino acids. CDR3 amino acids: CASSPAGGGETQYF. The CDR3 DNA sequence: TGTGCCAGCAGCCCCGCTGGAGGGGGTGAGACCCAGTACTTC.

For this clonotype: The germline gene is not matched at one end of the junction; a read error may be the cause. The rearrangement links TRBV11-2 to TRBJ1-1, with unresolved D. Germline V gene lookup returns CDR1 SGHAT and CDR2 FQNNGV. The length of the CDR3 is 11 residues. CDR3 sequence (DNA): TGTGCCAGCAACTCAGCGACTGAAGCTTTCTTC. As protein: CASNSATEAFF.

A word on this clonotype: A much larger clone lies a single base off, so this may be a read error. The rearrangement links TRBV12-3 or TRBV12-4 to TRBJ2-7; 9 bases match TRBD2. Germline trimming cut 4 bases from V and 2 bases from J; bases unmatched to any gene: 12. The CDR3 is made up of 17 amino acids. The CDR3 DNA reads as TGTGCCAGCAGTTCCACGGGGGTTGGGACTAGCCCCTACGAGCAGTACTTC. Amino acid sequence: CASSSTGVGTSPYEQYF.

In regard to this clonotype: One end of the junction fails to match germline, which may point to a read error. The chain couples TRBV11-2 to TRBJ2-1; D is possibly TRBD1 or TRBD2 (5 bases each). CDR3 length equals 15 residues. Germline CDR1 SGHAT, CDR2 FQNNGV. In DNA form, the CDR3 reads TGTGCCAGCAGCTTATCGGGGACCACCTACAATGAGCGGTTCTTC. Translated: CASSLSGTTYNERFF. The complete variable domain, with remaining parts taken from reference TRBV11-2 and TRBJ2-1, reads EAGVAQSPRYKIIEKRQSVAFWCNPISGHATLYWYQQILGQGPKLLIQFQNNGVVDDSQLPKDRFSAERLKGVDSTLKIQPAKLEDSAVYLCASSLSGTTYNERFFGPGTRLTVL.

This clonotype has just a few counts. The chain has TRBV5-4 and TRBJ2-5; unclear D gene. The CDR3 extends over 14 amino acids. V lost 0 bases to trimming and J lost 5 bases, with 11 bases between them. CDR1 is SGHNT and CDR2 is YYREEE in the germline V gene (reference sequence). The CDR3 here is CASSLGRALETQYF. The CDR3, as DNA: TGTGCCAGCAGCTTGGGTAGGGCTTTGGAGACCCAGTACTTC.

As for this clonotype: The conserved phenylalanine or tryptophan normally closing the CDR3 is absent here, so this likely arose from a read error. This rearrangement joins TRBV4-3 to TRBJ2-2; TRBD1 or TRBD2 may be the D gene (6 bases each). This CDR3 comprises 16 residues. Germline values: CDR1 LGHNA, CDR2 YSLEER. V dropped 2 bases and J dropped 8 bases, with 18 bases sitting between them. The CDR3 protein is CASSQWGALSTGELFS. The DNA for the CDR3 is TGCGCCAGCAGCCAATGGGGGGCGCTTAGCACAGGGGAGCTGTTTTCT.

This clonotype was seen repeatedly, ten times or more. V gene TRBV6-5 combines with J gene TRBJ2-1, with 9 bases that match TRBD1. V lost 6 bases to trimming and J lost 6 bases; unmatched junction nucleotides: 6. This CDR3 is built from 14 residues. Germline V gene lookup returns CDR1 MNHEY and CDR2 SVGAGI. The CDR3 loop reads CASSDRTGVNEQFF. CDR3 sequence (DNA): TGTGCCAGCAGCGATAGGACAGGGGTCAATGAGCAGTTCTTC.

The chain joins TRBV28 to TRBJ2-3, with 7 bases aligning to TRBD2. The V and J ends lost 5 bases and 0 bases, in that order; junction bases with no gene match: 8. The CDR3 has 16 amino acids. Germline V gene lookup returns CDR1 MDHEN and CDR2 SYDVKM. In DNA form, the CDR3 reads TGTGCCAGCAGTCCGCCAGCGGGGCTAAGCACAGATACGCAGTATTTT. This encodes CASSPPAGLSTDTQYF.

Worth noting for this clonotype: This could be a read error, since a much larger clone is one nucleotide away. The chain's CDR3 is CSARGGDYGYTF. In DNA, the CDR3 is TGCAGCGCTAGAGGGGGCGACTATGGCTACACCTTC. The chain links TRBV29-1 to TRBJ1-2; TRBD1 matches at 7 bases. V lost 7 bases, J lost 3 bases, and 5 bases stayed unmatched. Germline CDR1 SQVTM, CDR2 ANQGSEA. The CDR3 is made up of 12 amino acids.

There are a few counts of this clonotype. The chain has TRBV12-3 or TRBV12-4 and TRBJ1-5; D gene uncertain. Trimming stripped 2 bases from V and 9 bases from J, with 11 bases between. This CDR3 region has 13 residues. The CDR3 is CASSLQSLRPQHF. In nucleotides, the CDR3 is TGTGCCAGCAGTTTACAGTCCTTACGGCCCCAGCATTTT.

This clonotype was recorded only once. The rearrangement uses TRBV25-1 and TRBJ2-5; TRBD1 matches at 9 bases. With V trimmed by 2 bases and J by 5 bases, 12 bases remained unmatched. The CDR3 runs 17 residues. Germline V lookup: CDR1 MGHDK, CDR2 SYGVNS. The CDR3, as DNA: TGTGCCAGCAGTGAACCTATGGGACAGGGTGGCGACGAGACCCAGTACTTC. Amino acids: CASSEPMGQGGDETQYF.

A remark on this clonotype: One end of the junction is discordant with germline, which a read error may explain. This chain joins TRBV14 and TRBJ1-1; TRBD1 agrees at 7 bases. Germline V gene sequence: CDR1 SGHDN, CDR2 FVKESK. The CDR3 is 15 amino acids. The CDR3 sequence is CTSSRLGGRDTEAFF. The DNA of the CDR3 is TGTACCAGCAGTCGACTAGGGGGCCGGGACACTGAAGCTTTCTTT.

The sample holds one count of this clonotype. Germline and junction disagree at one end, which may indicate a read error. This rearrangement joins TRBV11-1 to TRBJ2-7; D possibly corresponds to TRBD1 (7 bases). CDR1 is SGHAT and CDR2 is FQDESV in the germline V gene (reference sequence). CDR3 length: 14 residues. The CDR3 loop reads CAGSSRGDNGELYF. CDR3 sequence (DNA): TGTGCCGGCAGCTCCAGGGGGGATAACGGCGAGCTGTACTTC.

A remark on this clonotype: One junction end disagrees with the germline gene, perhaps due to a read error. V and J are TRBV29-1 and TRBJ2-5; 8 positions agree with TRBD2. The CDR3 totals 14 residues. Germline CDR1 and CDR2: SQVTM and ANQGSEA. CDR3 nucleotide sequence: TGCATCGTTACGTACGGGAGGGCCCTGGAGACCCAATACTTC. It yields the protein CIVTYGRALETQYF.